These T cell receptor beta chains were read from a single sample in a study of blood T cell repertoires in COVID-19. Generated by immunoSEQ multiplex PCR, the TCRdb table keeps only in-frame clones and is missing some. The table lists about half a million clones, nearly 90% of them singletons. The material sequenced was peripheral blood. All receptors come from a man between 18 and 35 years old with COVID-19, enrolled during active disease. Each CDR3 is given with its conserved first and last residue. Fields, in order: clone size, D gene, V gene, J gene, CDR3 DNA, CDR3 protein. D genes are given only for firm matches. For some rows the clone size is stated as once, few or many, or as a class when expanded; others skip it.

-	-	TRBV7-9	TRBJ1-1	TGTGCCAGCAGTACTCAGGGGACACCGAACACTGAAGCTTTCTTT	CASSTQGTPNTEAFF
-	TRBD2	TRBV29-1	TRBJ2-2	TGCAGCGTTGCTCGACTAGCGGGGAACACCGGGGAGCTGTTTTTT	CSVARLAGNTGELFF
-	-	TRBV6-5	TRBJ2-2	TGTGCCAGCAGGGACAGTAACACCGGGGAGCTGTTTTTT	CASRDSNTGELFF
once	TRBD1	TRBV18	TRBJ2-6	TGTGCCAGCTCACCGGGGACAGGGGGCTCTGGGGCCAACGTCCTGACTTTC	CASSPGTGGSGANVLTF
-	-	TRBV19	TRBJ1-2	TGTGCCAGTAGACAGGGTCATGGCTACACCTTC	CASRQGHGYTF
-	-	TRBV27	TRBJ1-5	TGTGCCAGCAGTTTTAGGGGTCACAATCAGCCCCAGCATTTT	CASSFRGHNQPQHF
-	-	TRBV2	TRBJ2-1	TGTGCCAGCAGTGAAGAGGGCGGGAATGAGCAGTTCTTC	CASSEEGGNEQFF
-	TRBD1	TRBV5-1	TRBJ1-6	TGCGCCAGCAGCTTGGGGACAGGGCAATATTCTCCCCTCCACTTT	CASSLGTGQYSPLHF
-	TRBD1	TRBV6-5	TRBJ1-1	TGTGCCAGCAGTTACTCCACAGGGGGGACCACTGAAGCTTTCTTT	CASSYSTGGTTEAFF
once	TRBD2	TRBV3-1/TRBV3-2	TRBJ2-7	TGTGCCAGCGGGCCTAGCGGGACCTACGAGCAGTACTTC	CASGPSGTYEQYF
-	TRBD1	TRBV24-1	TRBJ1-1	TGTGCCACCAGTGAGTCAGGGGGCAGAGACACTGAAGCTTTCTTT	CATSESGGRDTEAFF
-	-	TRBV4-1	TRBJ2-2	TGCGCCAGCACCGACAAGTCGAACACCGGGGAGCTGTTTTTT	CASTDKSNTGELFF
-	-	TRBV2	TRBJ1-5	TGTGCCAGCAGTGAAAACACGAATAGCAATCAGCCCCAGCATTTT	CASSENTNSNQPQHF
-	-	TRBV2	TRBJ1-6	TGTGCCAGCAGTGACGAAGGGGTACGCAATTCACCCCTCCACTTT	CASSDEGVRNSPLHF
once	-	TRBV7-9	TRBJ2-5	TGTGCCAGCAGCTTCAACATACAAGAGACCCAGTACTTC	CASSFNIQETQYF
-	-	TRBV5-6	TRBJ2-5	TGTGCCAGCAGCTGGACTGGGAAAGAGACCCAGTACTTC	CASSWTGKETQYF
-	TRBD1	TRBV6-2/TRBV6-3	TRBJ2-2	TGTGCCAGCAGTATAGGGGACAGGGAGAGCGGGGAGCTGTTTTTT	CASSIGDRESGELFF
-	-	TRBV11-3	TRBJ2-7	TGTGCCAGCAGCTCCGCCCCGGGGTCCTACGAGCAGTACTTC	CASSSAPGSYEQYF
-	-	TRBV19	TRBJ1-1	TGTGCCAGTAAAGGAGGTTTGATTCCCGGCGGGAACACTGAAGCTTTCTTT	CASKGGLIPGGNTEAFF
-	TRBD1	TRBV3-1/TRBV3-2	TRBJ2-7	TGTGCCAGCAGCCAACAGCCGGGACAGACCTACGAGCAGTACTTC	CASSQQPGQTYEQYF